The rows below give T cell receptor beta chains drawn from one sample of a study of shared clonotypes between healthy human individuals. TCRdb's copy holds only in-frame clones and misses some; the assay was immunoSEQ multiplex PCR. This table holds about 530,000 clones, about 80% found once. The sequencing input was PBMCs. The receptors derive from a middle-aged woman in good health. Some clones in this sample may be carry-over from other donors' samples. Both conserved end residues are part of each CDR3. Each record gives: J gene, clone size, D gene, V gene, CDR3 DNA, CDR3 protein. A D gene is named only where the DNA matches it firmly. A clone size is listed for some rows: how often the clone was seen (once, few, many), or a class if it is expanded.

TRBJ2-4,.,.,TRBV4-1,TGCGCCAGCAGCCAGTCGGAGTCCGCCCTCAAAAACATTCAGTACTTC,CASSQSESALKNIQYF
TRBJ2-5,.,TRBD1,TRBV10-1,TGCGCCAGCAGTGAGTCGAGGACAGGGGGACAAGAGACCCAGTACTTC,CASSESRTGGQETQYF
TRBJ2-1,.,.,TRBV2,TGTGCCAGCAGTGCTTCCTACGGGAGTAGGAATGAGCAGTTCTTC,CASSASYGSRNEQFF
TRBJ2-7,.,.,TRBV7-2,TGTGCCAGCAGCCAACAGGCCTCCTACGAGCAGTACTTC,CASSQQASYEQYF
TRBJ1-1,.,.,TRBV7-2,TGTGCCAGCAAGTCCGCGGGGGATACGGAAGCTTTCTTT,CASKSAGDTEAFF
TRBJ1-4,.,TRBD1,TRBV30,TGTGCCTGGAGGACAGGGGGTGTGCGGCTGTTTTTT,CAWRTGGVRLFF
TRBJ1-1,once,.,TRBV18,TGTGCCAGCTCACCACCTTACCACAGGGTCGGGGGAGCTTTCTTT,CASSPPYHRVGGAFF
TRBJ2-2,.,TRBD2,TRBV5-1,TGCGCCAGCAGCCTGGGACTAGCGGGACTCACCGGGGAGCTGTTTTTT,CASSLGLAGLTGELFF
TRBJ2-7,.,.,TRBV9,TGTGCCAGCAGCGTAGTGTCCCCAAGTTCCTACGAGCAGTACTTC,CASSVVSPSSYEQYF
TRBJ2-5,once,TRBD1,TRBV28,TGTGCCAGCATGGGACAGGTACAAGAGACCCAGTACTTC,CASMGQVQETQYF
TRBJ1-1,.,.,TRBV5-1,TGCGCCAGCAGCTTGGCGGCGAACACTGAAGCTTTCTTT,CASSLAANTEAFF
TRBJ2-2,few,.,TRBV9,TGTGCCAGCAGCCGGACCGAGAACACCGGGGAGCTGTTTTTT,CASSRTENTGELFF
TRBJ2-7,.,.,TRBV28,TGTGCCAGCAGTACGGGCCCGTTCACGGTTCCGGACCAGTACTTC,CASSTGPFTVPDQYF
TRBJ2-3,.,.,TRBV10-2,TGCGCCAGCTCTTTAGTCAGCCCCTCAGATACGCAGTATTTT,CASSLVSPSDTQYF
TRBJ1-5,.,.,TRBV28,TGTGCCAGCAGTCAACAAAGCAATCAGCCCCAGCATTTT,CASSQQSNQPQHF
TRBJ2-2,few,.,TRBV7-7,TGTGCTAGCAGGAAGTACACCGGGGAGCTGTTTTTT,CASRKYTGELFF
TRBJ1-2,.,.,TRBV21-1,TGTGCCAGCAGCTCTTGGGCTCCCTACTATGGCTACACCTTC,CASSSWAPYYGYTF
TRBJ2-7,once,TRBD1,TRBV19,TGTGCCAGTATGGGGTGGCAGGGGGCGCGCTACGAGCAGTACTTC,CASMGWQGARYEQYF
TRBJ1-2,.,TRBD1,TRBV5-4,TGTGCCAGCAGCTTCGGGACCTCAGGGGGCAACTATGGCTACACCTTC,CASSFGTSGGNYGYTF
TRBJ2-7,.,.,TRBV11-2,TGTGCCAGCAGCTTATGGGACTTTGGCGAGCAGTACTTC,CASSLWDFGEQYF
TRBJ2-7,.,TRBD2,TRBV20-1,TGCAGGGGGACTAGCGGCTACGAGCAGTACTTC,CRGTSGYEQYF
TRBJ1-5,.,TRBD1,TRBV2,TGTGCCAGCAGGACCGGGACAGGGGGCAATCAGCCCCAGCATTTT,CASRTGTGGNQPQHF
TRBJ2-6,.,TRBD1,TRBV4-1,TGCGCCAGCAGCCAAGACAGGGGGTTCGGGGCCAACGTCCTGACTTTC,CASSQDRGFGANVLTF
TRBJ2-1,.,TRBD2,TRBV6-1,TGTGCCAGCAGAGAACTAGCGGCCATCTACAATGAGCAGTTCTTC,CASRELAAIYNEQFF
TRBJ2-2,.,TRBD1,TRBV5-1,TGCGCCAGCAGCCCACAGGGGGCGCCTAACACCGGGGAGCTGTTTTTT,CASSPQGAPNTGELFF
TRBJ1-2,.,.,TRBV18,TGTGCCAGCTCACCGTCGGGACGGACTCCTAACTATGGCTACACCTTC,CASSPSGRTPNYGYTF
TRBJ2-4,once,TRBD1,TRBV6-7,TGTGCCAGCAGTTTCCCCCGCGGCCGGGACAGGATTCTCCTAGCCAAAAACATTCAGTACTTC,CASSFPRGRDRILLAKNIQYF
TRBJ2-7,.,.,TRBV2,TGTGCCAGCAGCCCGGATTACGAGCAGTACTTC,CASSPDYEQYF
TRBJ1-1,.,.,TRBV19,TGTGCCAGTAGCCTAAGGGACACTGAAGCTTTCTTT,CASSLRDTEAFF
TRBJ2-7,.,.,TRBV19,TGTGCCAGTAGTTCCGGGGCCCTCACCTACGAGCAGTACTTC,CASSSGALTYEQYF
TRBJ2-1,.,.,TRBV9,TGTGCCAGCAGCCCCCCTCGGTTGAATGAGCAGTTCTTC,CASSPPRLNEQFF
TRBJ2-1,.,.,TRBV19,TGTGCCAGTACCGTTTATCGGAATGAGCAGTTCTTC,CASTVYRNEQFF
TRBJ2-1,.,TRBD2,TRBV4-1,TGCGCCAGCAGCCAAGCGGAGGTAGCGGGAGGGAGGGGGGAGCAGTTCTTC,CASSQAEVAGGRGEQFF
TRBJ2-3,many,TRBD2,TRBV7-3,TGTGCCAGCAGCCTTAGCGGGAGTAGGACAGATACGCAGTATTTT,CASSLSGSRTDTQYF
TRBJ1-4,few,.,TRBV18,TGTGCCAGCTCGTCGGGGGTAGTATATGAAAAACTGTTTTTT,CASSSGVVYEKLFF
TRBJ1-5,.,TRBD1,TRBV7-2,TGTGCCAGCAGCTTAGCGAGGACAGGGGGTTATCAGCCCCAGCATTTT,CASSLARTGGYQPQHF
TRBJ2-7,.,.,TRBV10-3,TGTGCCATCAGTGTTCCAGAGTCCTACGAGCAGTACTTC,CAISVPESYEQYF
TRBJ2-7,.,TRBD1,TRBV4-3,TGCGCCAGCAGCCAACCCAGACAGGGGGAGGGCTACGAGCAGTACTTC,CASSQPRQGEGYEQYF
TRBJ2-5,once,TRBD2,TRBV27,TGTGCCAGCAGTTTCCGACTAGCGGGAGTTGAGACCCAGTACTTC,CASSFRLAGVETQYF
TRBJ2-4,.,.,TRBV6-6,TGTGCCAGCAGACCCGGACAGCTCCACACCAAAAACATTCAGTACTTC,CASRPGQLHTKNIQYF
TRBJ2-2,.,.,TRBV30,TGTGCCTGGAGAAAAGCTAACACCGGGGAGCTGTTTTTT,CAWRKANTGELFF
TRBJ2-3,.,TRBD1,TRBV6-1,TGTGCCAGTGGGACAGTCGTTAGCACAGATACGCAGTATTTT,CASGTVVSTDTQYF
TRBJ1-4,.,.,TRBV13,TGTGCCAGCAGCTTACGGGGGGCGGACGAAAAACTGTTTTTT,CASSLRGADEKLFF
TRBJ1-2,many,.,TRBV28,TGTGCCAGCAGTCTACCCGGACAGCTCTATGGCTACACCTTC,CASSLPGQLYGYTF
TRBJ2-7,.,TRBD1,TRBV28,TGTGCCAGCAGTTCGGGACAGGGGACCTACGAGCAGTACTTC,CASSSGQGTYEQYF
TRBJ2-7,.,.,TRBV5-3,TGTGCCAGAAGCTTGGGGCCCGGGGAAGGCTACGAGCAGTGCTTC,CARSLGPGEGYEQCF
TRBJ1-1,.,TRBD1,TRBV4-1,TGCGCCAGCAGCCAAGAAAGGGGGCACGCCATGAACACTGAAGCTTTCTTT,CASSQERGHAMNTEAFF
TRBJ2-2,.,.,TRBV2,TGTGCCAGCAGTGAAGAGGGAAGAGATCCCGGGGAGCTGTTTTTT,CASSEEGRDPGELFF
TRBJ1-5,.,.,TRBV4-1,TGCGCCAGCAGCCAAGATTTTGTGAATCAGCCCCAGCATTTT,CASSQDFVNQPQHF
TRBJ2-3,once,TRBD1,TRBV5-1,TGCGCCAGCAAGGAGGACAGGGGAACAGATACGCAGTATTTT,CASKEDRGTDTQYF
TRBJ2-5,many,TRBD1,TRBV28,TGTGCCAGCACCCCTGGACAGGGTCGGCCCTTGAGTGAGACCCAGTACTTC,CASTPGQGRPLSETQYF
TRBJ2-3,.,TRBD2,TRBV19,TGTGCCAGGGCGCTAGCGGGAGAGGGCACAGATACGCAGTATTTT,CARALAGEGTDTQYF
TRBJ2-1,.,.,TRBV6-4,TGTGCCAGCAGTGACGAGGCAGGGGAAGATTGGAATGAGCAGTTCTTC,CASSDEAGEDWNEQFF
TRBJ1-1,few,.,TRBV5-1,TGCGCCAGCAGCTTGCTGGGGTTGTATACTGAAGCTTTCTTT,CASSLLGLYTEAFF
TRBJ1-2,few,TRBD1,TRBV6-5,TGTGCCAGCAGTTACTCGGACAGGGGGCAATATGGCTACACCTTC,CASSYSDRGQYGYTF
TRBJ1-2,.,TRBD1,TRBV5-5,TGTGCCAGCAGCGCCACCGGGGACAGTAACTATGGCTACACCTTC,CASSATGDSNYGYTF
TRBJ2-2,.,TRBD2,TRBV29-1,TGCAGCGTTGAACGGGGGGATACCGGGGAGCTGTTTTTT,CSVERGDTGELFF
TRBJ1-1,few,.,TRBV6-5,TGTGCCAGCAGTTACCGGGACGGTGAAGCTTTCTTT,CASSYRDGEAFF
TRBJ2-2,.,.,TRBV9,TGTGCCAGCAGCGAACTGTGGGAGCCCGGGGAGCTGTTTTTT,CASSELWEPGELFF